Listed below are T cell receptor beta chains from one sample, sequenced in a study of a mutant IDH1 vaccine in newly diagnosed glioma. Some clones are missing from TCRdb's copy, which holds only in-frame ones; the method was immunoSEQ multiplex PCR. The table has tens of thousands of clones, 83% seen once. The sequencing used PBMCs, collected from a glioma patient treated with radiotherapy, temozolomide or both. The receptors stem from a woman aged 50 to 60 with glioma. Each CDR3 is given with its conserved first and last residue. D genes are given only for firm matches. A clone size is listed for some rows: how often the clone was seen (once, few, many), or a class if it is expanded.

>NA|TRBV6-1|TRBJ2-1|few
TGTGCCAGCAGATCGGACACGTCCTACAATGAGCAGTTCTTC
CASRSDTSYNEQFF
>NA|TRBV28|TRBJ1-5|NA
TGTGCCAGCCGCTTCCTCGGGGACAGCAATCAGCCCCAGCATTTT
CASRFLGDSNQPQHF
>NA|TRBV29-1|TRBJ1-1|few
TGCAGCGTCTCTCAGGGAGGGTCTGAAGCTTTCTTT
CSVSQGGSEAFF
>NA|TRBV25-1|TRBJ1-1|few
TGTGCCAGCAGTGATTTCGGACGGTACGAAGCTTTCTTT
CASSDFGRYEAFF
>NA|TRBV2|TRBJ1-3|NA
TGTGCCAGCAGGTCAAACAGGGCCCTCTCTGGAAACACCATATATTTT
CASRSNRALSGNTIYF
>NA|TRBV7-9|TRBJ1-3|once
TGTGCCAGCAGCCTTACAGCGATCTCTGGAAACACCATATATTTT
CASSLTAISGNTIYF
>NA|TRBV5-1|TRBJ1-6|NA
TGCGCCAGCAGCTTGGACGGCTACAATTCACCCCTCCACTTT
CASSLDGYNSPLHF
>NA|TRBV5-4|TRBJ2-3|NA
TGTGCCAGCAGCCTATCTCGGGAATCAGATACGCAGTATTTT
CASSLSRESDTQYF
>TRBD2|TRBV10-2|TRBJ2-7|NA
TGCGCCAGCAGCGACGCCGCTAGCGGGGGGGCTGGCGAGCAGTACTTC
CASSDAASGGAGEQYF
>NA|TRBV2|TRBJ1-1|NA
TGTGCCAGCAGGGTCGATCCGGGGATGAACACTGAAGCTTTCTTT
CASRVDPGMNTEAFF
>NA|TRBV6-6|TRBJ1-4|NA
TGTGCCAGCAGTCCACCGGGGGCAGCTAATGAAAAACTGTTTTTT
CASSPPGAANEKLFF
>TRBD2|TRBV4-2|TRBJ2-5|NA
TGTGCCAGCAGCCAAGAGAGTTTAGCGGGGCAGGGAGAGACCCAGTACTTC
CASSQESLAGQGETQYF
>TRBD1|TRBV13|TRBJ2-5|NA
TGTGCCAGCAGCCCAAGACAGGGGCTAGAGACCCAGTACTTC
CASSPRQGLETQYF
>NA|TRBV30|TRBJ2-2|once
TGTGCCTTCTCTTACATGACAAAAGACCTGACGAACACCGGGGAGCTGTTTTTT
CAFSYMTKDLTNTGELFF
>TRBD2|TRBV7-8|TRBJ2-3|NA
TGTGCCAGCAGCTTACCGGCGGGGGGCAGCACAGATACGCAGTATTTT
CASSLPAGGSTDTQYF
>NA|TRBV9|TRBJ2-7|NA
TGTGCCAGCAGCGTAGCCGCAGACTACGAGCAGTACTTC
CASSVAADYEQYF
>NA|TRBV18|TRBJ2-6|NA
TGTGCCAGCTCCGGACAGACTGGGGCCAACGTCCTGACTTTC
CASSGQTGANVLTF
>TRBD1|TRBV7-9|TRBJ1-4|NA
TGTGCCAGCAGTACAGGGGGCCCAACTAATGAAAAACTGTTTTTT
CASSTGGPTNEKLFF
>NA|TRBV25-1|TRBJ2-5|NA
TGTGCCAGCAGTGAACTAGCGCGGGAGACCCAGTACTTC
CASSELARETQYF
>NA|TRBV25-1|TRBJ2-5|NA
TGTGCCAGCAGTGAGGGGGGAGGCCTACAAGAGACCCAGTACTTC
CASSEGGGLQETQYF
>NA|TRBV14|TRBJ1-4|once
TGTGCCAGCAGCCGAAGGGCCTCTGAAGCCGAAAAACTGTTTTTT
CASSRRASEAEKLFF
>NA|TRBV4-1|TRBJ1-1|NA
TGCGCCAGCAGCCAAGATCGATTAAACACTGAAGCTTTCTTT
CASSQDRLNTEAFF
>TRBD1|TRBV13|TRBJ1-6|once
TGTGCCAGCAGCCTGCGACAGGGAGGGAATTCACCCCTCCACTTT
CASSLRQGGNSPLHF
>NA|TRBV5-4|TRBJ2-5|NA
TGTGCCAGCAGCTTGGTGCAGAAACAAGAGACCCAGTACTTC
CASSLVQKQETQYF
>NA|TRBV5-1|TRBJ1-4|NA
TGCGCCAGCAGCACCGGGGGGGGGAGTGAAAAACTGTTTTTT
CASSTGGGSEKLFF
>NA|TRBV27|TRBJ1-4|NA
TGTGCCAGCAGGCTAGGGTCGGTGCCTAATGAAAAACTGTTTTTT
CASRLGSVPNEKLFF
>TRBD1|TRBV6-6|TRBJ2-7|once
TGTGCCAGCAGACCCGGACAGGGGGCCTACGAGCAGTACTTC
CASRPGQGAYEQYF
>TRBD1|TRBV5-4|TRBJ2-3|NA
TGTGCCAGCAGCTGGGAGGGGGACAGGGAAATATATTTT
CASSWEGDREIYF
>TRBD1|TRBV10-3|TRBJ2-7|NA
TGTGCCATTAGGACAGGGTCCCCCTACGAGCAGTACTTC
CAIRTGSPYEQYF
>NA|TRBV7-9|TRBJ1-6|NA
TGTGCCAGCAGCCTGGACAGTGATAATTCACCCCTCCACTTT
CASSLDSDNSPLHF
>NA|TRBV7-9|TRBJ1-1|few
TGTGCCAGCAGCTTCGGTGGAGGCCCCACTGAAGCTTTCTTT
CASSFGGGPTEAFF
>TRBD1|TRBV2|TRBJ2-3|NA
TGTGCCAGCAGTACAGGGGGCGGGGGCACGCAGTATTTT
CASSTGGGGTQYF
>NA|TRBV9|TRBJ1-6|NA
TGTGCCAGCAGCGTAGATGGCAGTAAAAGCTCCTATAATTCACCCCTCCACTTT
CASSVDGSKSSYNSPLHF
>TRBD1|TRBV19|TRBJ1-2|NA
TGTGCCAGCCGGACAGGGCCTGCCAGTAACTATGGCTACACCTTC
CASRTGPASNYGYTF
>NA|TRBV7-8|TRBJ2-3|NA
TGTGCCAGCAGCTTCGGTGGCACAGATACGCAGTATTTT
CASSFGGTDTQYF
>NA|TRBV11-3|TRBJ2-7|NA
TGTGCCAGCAGCTTAGATCTGCTAGGAGAGCAGTACTTC
CASSLDLLGEQYF
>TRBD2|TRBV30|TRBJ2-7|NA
TGTGCCTGGAGTGTTACGTTCGGAACCGGGAGGAGGATTGCCTACGAGCAGTACTTC
CAWSVTFGTGRRIAYEQYF
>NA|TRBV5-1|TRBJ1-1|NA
TGCGCCAGCAGCGAAACAGAAAACACTGAAGCTTTCTTT
CASSETENTEAFF
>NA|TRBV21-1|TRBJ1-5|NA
TGTGCCAGCAGCAAACCTCCGGGACATAGGGGCAATCAGCCCCAGCATTTT
CASSKPPGHRGNQPQHF
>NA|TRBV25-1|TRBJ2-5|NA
TGTGCCAGCAGTGAGTATTTCGTCGAGACCCAGTACTTC
CASSEYFVETQYF
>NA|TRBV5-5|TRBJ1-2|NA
TGTGCCAGCAGCGTACAGAGCCATGGCTACACCTTC
CASSVQSHGYTF
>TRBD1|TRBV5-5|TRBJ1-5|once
TGTGCCAGCAGCCGAGAGACAGGGCGAGATCAGCCCCAGCATTTT
CASSRETGRDQPQHF
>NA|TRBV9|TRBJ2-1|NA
TGTGCCAGCAGCGATCGGGACCCCTACAATGAGCAGTTCTTC
CASSDRDPYNEQFF
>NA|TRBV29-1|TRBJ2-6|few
TGCAGCGTCTTCCCCACCGGGCGCAACGTCCTGACTTTC
CSVFPTGRNVLTF
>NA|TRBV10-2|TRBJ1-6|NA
TGCGCCAGCAGTGATGCCTTGGGCCCCTATAATTCACCCCTCCACTTT
CASSDALGPYNSPLHF